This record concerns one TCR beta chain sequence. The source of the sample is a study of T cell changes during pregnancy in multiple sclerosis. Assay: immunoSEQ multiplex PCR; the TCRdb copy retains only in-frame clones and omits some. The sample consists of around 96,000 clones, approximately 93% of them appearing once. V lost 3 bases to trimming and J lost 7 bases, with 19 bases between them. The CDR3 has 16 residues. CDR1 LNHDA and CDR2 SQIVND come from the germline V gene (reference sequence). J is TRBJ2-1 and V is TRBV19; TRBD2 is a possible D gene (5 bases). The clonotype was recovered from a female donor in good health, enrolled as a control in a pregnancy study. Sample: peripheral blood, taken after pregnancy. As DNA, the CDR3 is TGTGCCAGTAGTATTGGGAGCGAACCCTTAGTGAATGAGCAGTTCTTC. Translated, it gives CASSIGSEPLVNEQFF.